This T cell receptor beta chain was recorded in a study of OX40 agonist ivuxolimab in advanced cancers. Study-wide context: Ivuxolimab, an antibody acting as an agonist of OX40 (CD134), was used to treat patients.

Produced via immunoSEQ multiplex PCR; TCRdb's table is partial and in-frame only. The profile shows some 55,000 clones, approximately 89% of them singletons. This clone was seen once. The antigen remains undetermined. Findings and limits, study-wide: Specificity for antigen went undetermined in the expanded peripheral T cells.

V was cut by 8 bases and J by 5 bases, with 10 bases left in between. The length of the CDR3 is 12 residues. Germline V gene sequence: CDR1 MDHEN, CDR2 SYDVKM. The receptor was isolated from an adult with an advanced solid tumor such as melanoma, head and neck, liver or kidney cancer. The source was CD4+ or CD8+ T cells sorted from blood, collected in a trial of the OX40 agonist ivuxolimab. This sequence joins TRBV28 and TRBJ2-1; D remains unclear. The chain's CDR3 is CASPGGHNEQFF. The CDR3 DNA follows: TGTGCCAGCCCGGGCGGACACAATGAGCAGTTCTTC.